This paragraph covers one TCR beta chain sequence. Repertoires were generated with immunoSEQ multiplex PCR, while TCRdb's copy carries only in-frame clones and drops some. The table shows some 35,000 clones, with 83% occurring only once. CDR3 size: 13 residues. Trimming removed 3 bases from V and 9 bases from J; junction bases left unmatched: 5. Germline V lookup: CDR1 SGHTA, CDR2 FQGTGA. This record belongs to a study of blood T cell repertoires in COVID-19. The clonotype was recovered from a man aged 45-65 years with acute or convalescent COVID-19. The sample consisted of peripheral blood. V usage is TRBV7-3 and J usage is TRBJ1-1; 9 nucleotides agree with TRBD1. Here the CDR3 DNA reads TGTGCCAGCAGCTTCGACGGGACAGGGAAAGCTTTCTTT. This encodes CASSFDGTGKAFF.